The clone carrying this T cell receptor beta chain showed up just once. Antigen specificity is unknown. The record originates from a study of spatial heterogeneity in lung cancer. Findings and limits, study-wide: Estimated coverage of tumor T cells was about 7% for alpha and about 14% for beta chains. Tumors with more nonsynonymous mutations had more expanded intratumoral alpha and beta TCRs.

As for time point: sample taken at primary tumor resection. The donor group consisted of under 95 patients who had untreated, early-stage non-small cell lung cancer. TCRdb re-called the 5' RACE reads through MiXCR, storing one row per CDR3 protein. The data hold about 4,200 distinct CDR3 sequences, with 8.5% observed a single time. In germline, CDR1 is SGHRS, CDR2 YFSETQ. The V gene end was trimmed by 1 base and the J gene end by 4 bases; junction bases not matched to a gene: 4. The CDR3 runs to 15 residues. The source is a male donor with early-stage non-small cell lung cancer. The rearrangement joins TRBV5-1 to TRBJ2-5, with TRBD2 matching 10 bases. The starting material was lung tumor tissue, obtained at surgery. CDR3 amino acids: CASSLTSGVGETQYF. The DNA of the CDR3 is TGCGCCAGCAGCTTGACTAGCGGGGTGGGAGAGACCCAGTACTTC.